Described below is a single TCR beta chain sequence and its context. The clone's antigen remains unknown. Base qualities are not provided; no much larger clone lies one nucleotide away. These data are taken from a study of monozygotic twins with cystic fibrosis (dated by TCRdb to the early 2020s). Study-level background: Barcoded libraries were made from 3 to 3.5 micrograms of fragmented DNA using about 16 PCR cycles. Data for three of the twin pairs had already been reported earlier in a different context. On the day of blood sampling, twins were ranked among 980 or so cohort participants for weight-for-height and for FEVPerc (FEV1 disease centile). The cohort included ten female and six male twin pairs, mostly children and adolescents, aged roughly 2.0 to 40 years with a median of roughly 10 years. To gauge how much genetics shapes V and J gene usage, the researchers compared TCR beta repertoires both within and across 16 monozygotic twin pairs who have cystic fibrosis. General study outcomes and caveats: The cohort was small, and the number of shared CDR3s showed no association with age, concordance or disease severity. Nucleotide-identical clonotype sharing was significantly higher within monozygotic CF twin pairs than between unrelated CF individuals (P = 0.000026, Mann-Whitney). In 13 of 16 pairs, V gene usage most closely resembled the co-twin's, and the same held for J usage in 8 of 16 pairs, a pattern suggesting genetic constraints. Simpson clonality was generally low (median about 0.01), which suggests a naive-dominated repertoire, and clonality was higher in the most severely affected patients.

The twin pairs came from the European Cystic Fibrosis Twin and Sibling Study Cohort, which recruited patients from roughly 160 CF clinics across 14 European countries. Both zygosity and CFTR genotype were checked in-house, and zygosity was tested with multiplex PCR across nine short tandem repeat loci. Peripheral blood was sampled from each twin, with clinical parameters recorded on the day of blood sampling. Genomic DNA was isolated from peripheral blood cells with phenol/chloroform and kept in TE buffer at 4 degrees C. As encoded in the germline V gene (reference sequence), CDR1 is MNHNY while CDR2 is SVGAGI. Trimming removed 4 bases from V and 5 bases from J; the gene matches leave 10 bases unexplained. The CDR3, cysteine through phenylalanine, is 15 amino acids long. Just the 45-base CDR3 DNA is kept, in frame starting at base 1. Following the manufacturer's instructions, the researchers used the immunoSEQ immune profiling system to amplify TCR beta CDR3 regions via multiplex PCR. An Illumina NextSeq system was used to carry out the sequencing. Concerning the study's data processing: The immunoSEQ Analyzer platform handled processing of the sequence data, and clonality was calculated by taking the square root of Simpson's index of productive rearrangements. V and J usage similarity was measured by Jensen-Shannon distance, and CDR3 generation probabilities were computed with OLGA. The immuneACCESS database (August 2020) and VDJdb (December 2020) were searched for shared CDR3 sequences. Sourced from immuneACCESS, this table was stored by TCRdb with only in-frame sequences that have V and J called. A share of the clones is absent; for the studies checked, an unresolved V gene accounts for under half, and the remainder has no known explanation. V and J calls plus clone size are reproduced from that table; the DNA served to infer D and trimming. The sample table shows about 15,000 clones, and approximately 85% are seen once. The ten biggest clones cover more than 1% of the sample.

The origin of this receptor is a boy between 5 and 17 years old with cystic fibrosis. Sequencing was done on a sample of blood. The sequence joins TRBV6-6 to TRBJ2-5, and 7 bases in between align with TRBD1. For the CDR3, the sequence is CASSSGQAGTETQYF. The bases are TGTGCCAGCAGTTCCGGACAGGCCGGTACGGAGACCCAGTACTTC.